This TCR beta chain appears in the sequencing data of a study of T-cell reconstitution after alpha-beta-depleted transplantation in children. General study findings and limits: Reportedly, roughly two months post-transplant, alpha-beta T cells arose from several hundred expanded graft clones. T cells produced anew were the main source of T-cell counts and diversity one year after transplant.

For TCRbeta, the library was prepared with unique molecular identifiers. TCRdb analysed the PCR reads with MiXCR anew, one entry per CDR3 protein. This table has roughly 100,000 distinct CDR3 sequences, 6% to 9% appearing once. The ends lost 2 bases at V and 7 bases at J; junction bases unmatched: 8. The CDR3 spans 16 residues. Germline V gene sequence: CDR1 KGHSH, CDR2 LQKENI. About this clonotype itself: Its antigen is not known.

Sample: PBMCs, taken before TCRalphabeta/CD19-depleted stem cell transplant. This rearrangement joins TRBV18 to TRBJ2-1; TRBD2 matches 10 bases. This receptor was identified in a boy under 10 years old with acute lymphoblastic leukemia, due to receive a stem cell transplant. The CDR3 nucleotides are TGTGCCAGCTCACCAAGGAGCGGGGGGGAGCGAAATGAGCAGTTCTTC. This codes for CASSPRSGGERNEQFF.